Listed below are T cell receptor beta chains from one sample, sequenced in a study of blood T cell repertoires in COVID-19. Libraries were prepared by immunoSEQ multiplex PCR; TCRdb keeps only in-frame clonotypes and omits some of them. The repertoire holds approximately 170,000 clones, approximately 86% seen once, with about 9.6% in the top ten. Input material: peripheral blood. The receptors were sampled from a man aged 50 to 60 with active or convalescent COVID-19. Both conserved end residues are part of each CDR3.

J gene: TRBJ1-4
V gene: TRBV5-1
CDR3 protein: CASSFRGGLTNEKLFF

J gene: TRBJ1-5
V gene: TRBV3-1/TRBV3-2
CDR3 protein: CASSQDHPGTGDWQPQHF

J gene: TRBJ1-2
V gene: TRBV30
CDR3 protein: CAGGRVTNYGYTF

J gene: TRBJ2-2
V gene: TRBV2
CDR3 protein: CASSLGLAGELFF

J gene: TRBJ2-1
V gene: TRBV28
CDR3 protein: CASQTPGQADGEQFF

J gene: TRBJ2-3
V gene: TRBV5-1
CDR3 protein: CASSFVRGDFPDTQYF

J gene: TRBJ1-2
V gene: TRBV27
CDR3 protein: CASSLSGYGYTF

J gene: TRBJ2-3
V gene: TRBV9
CDR3 protein: CASSPSEDTQYF

J gene: TRBJ1-1
V gene: TRBV27
CDR3 protein: CASRSFGRTGATNTEAFF

J gene: TRBJ1-5
V gene: TRBV30
CDR3 protein: CAWSVLGGQPQHF

J gene: TRBJ2-5
V gene: TRBV7-3
CDR3 protein: CASSLTSGLETQYF

J gene: TRBJ2-7
V gene: TRBV6-5
CDR3 protein: CASRLRDRASYEQYF

J gene: TRBJ2-5
V gene: TRBV30
CDR3 protein: CAWSGAGGLETQYF

J gene: TRBJ1-2
V gene: TRBV28
CDR3 protein: CASSPQQLFYGYTF

J gene: TRBJ1-2
V gene: TRBV9
CDR3 protein: CASSVEGDYDGYTF

J gene: TRBJ2-4
V gene: TRBV3-1/TRBV3-2
CDR3 protein: CASSGQVGNIQYF

J gene: TRBJ1-2
V gene: TRBV30
CDR3 protein: CAWKPTGLWDGYTF

J gene: TRBJ1-2
V gene: TRBV28
CDR3 protein: CASSLPVPGQGGGYTF

J gene: TRBJ2-3
V gene: TRBV29-1
CDR3 protein: CSVVGGDRDTDTQYF

J gene: TRBJ2-7
V gene: TRBV6-5
CDR3 protein: CASRMDRGLVQYF

J gene: TRBJ2-7
V gene: TRBV6-5
CDR3 protein: CASRGGLAVYEQYF

J gene: TRBJ2-3
V gene: TRBV7-6
CDR3 protein: CASSFETVPDTQYF

J gene: TRBJ2-7
V gene: TRBV6-5
CDR3 protein: CASSYSARRGYEQYF

J gene: TRBJ1-3
V gene: TRBV7-9
CDR3 protein: CASSLAGPDTIYF

J gene: TRBJ2-1
V gene: TRBV24-1
CDR3 protein: CATSDFSEAGSYNEQFF

J gene: TRBJ2-1
V gene: TRBV27
CDR3 protein: CASSHDLTSWEQFF

J gene: TRBJ2-1
V gene: TRBV7-2
CDR3 protein: CASSFAGGLSNEQFF

J gene: TRBJ1-1
V gene: TRBV29-1
CDR3 protein: CSGAANTEAFF

J gene: TRBJ1-5
V gene: TRBV27
CDR3 protein: CASSLMGAEPQHF

J gene: TRBJ1-4
V gene: TRBV2
CDR3 protein: CASSDQDSSTNEKLFF

J gene: TRBJ2-2
V gene: TRBV29-1
CDR3 protein: CSVRGLAYTGELFF

J gene: TRBJ2-4
V gene: TRBV7-9
CDR3 protein: CASSQAGGPVGAKNIQYF

J gene: TRBJ2-2
V gene: TRBV4-2
CDR3 protein: CASQPSGGRNTGELFF

J gene: TRBJ2-5
V gene: TRBV7-2
CDR3 protein: CASSLAGGQETQYF

J gene: TRBJ1-6
V gene: TRBV27
CDR3 protein: CASSFQGAVSPLHF

J gene: TRBJ1-2
V gene: TRBV13
CDR3 protein: CASSLNQGGSNYGYTF

J gene: TRBJ2-1
V gene: TRBV18
CDR3 protein: CASSPGGSYNEQFF

J gene: TRBJ2-5
V gene: TRBV5-5
CDR3 protein: CASSLTGGETQYF

J gene: TRBJ1-5
V gene: TRBV7-2
CDR3 protein: CASSLQGGQPQHF

J gene: TRBJ1-4
V gene: TRBV7-2
CDR3 protein: CASSSQGSHNEKLFF

J gene: TRBJ1-2
V gene: TRBV20-1
CDR3 protein: CSASNTGSYGYTF

J gene: TRBJ2-3
V gene: TRBV10-3
CDR3 protein: CAIRRGQDTDTQYF

J gene: TRBJ1-2
V gene: TRBV7-2
CDR3 protein: CASSFLGGGYGYTF

J gene: TRBJ1-1
V gene: TRBV27
CDR3 protein: CASSGTLPGQQNTEAFF

J gene: TRBJ2-1
V gene: TRBV24-1
CDR3 protein: CATSETGTNNEQFF

J gene: TRBJ1-5
V gene: TRBV10-3
CDR3 protein: CAISEGQGGNQPQHF

J gene: TRBJ1-2
V gene: TRBV3-1/TRBV3-2
CDR3 protein: CASSQEDRNGYTF

J gene: TRBJ2-7
V gene: TRBV5-5
CDR3 protein: CASSLYSSGGYEQYF

J gene: TRBJ2-7
V gene: TRBV28
CDR3 protein: CASSQLDGTTNAYEQYF

J gene: TRBJ1-6
V gene: TRBV28
CDR3 protein: CASSLIRQGNSPLHF

J gene: TRBJ1-3
V gene: TRBV6-5
CDR3 protein: CASLGQASSGNTIYF

J gene: TRBJ1-1
V gene: TRBV29-1
CDR3 protein: CSVLHPGVSDTEAFF

J gene: TRBJ2-1
V gene: TRBV5-1
CDR3 protein: CASSTSGGAGYEQFF

J gene: TRBJ2-4
V gene: TRBV4-1
CDR3 protein: CASSQEGTGVNIQYF

J gene: TRBJ2-6
V gene: TRBV7-9
CDR3 protein: CASSPQGRGANVLTF

J gene: TRBJ2-7
V gene: TRBV30
CDR3 protein: CAWSRDRDYEQYF

J gene: TRBJ2-2
V gene: TRBV28
CDR3 protein: CASSFMGQGNTGELFF

J gene: TRBJ1-1
V gene: TRBV19
CDR3 protein: CASGHGQGSEAFF